One T cell receptor beta chain is described in this entry. Antigen specificity is unknown. There are 11 residues in the CDR3. Germline V gives CDR1 KGHDR, CDR2 SFDVKD. The V end lost 3 bases, the J end lost 4 bases, and 2 bases lay between the germline ends. This sample was taken from a study of T cells in Graves' hyperthyroidism and ophthalmopathy. Study overall: Peripheral blood specimens were obtained at initial diagnosis, prior to any treatment. Study findings and constraints: Ophthalmopathy was told apart from stable hyperthyroidism by a 13 V-J model.

Uncontrolled infection, other autoimmune disease, pregnancy and lactation each barred patients from inclusion. The authors obtained PBMCs from more than 8 ml of fresh peripheral blood. Authors of the study amplified TCR beta CDR3 regions from RNA transcripts. Using the HTBI primer set, a first-round RT-PCR was run on the TCR CDR3. Using its own MiXCR run on the multiplex PCR reads, TCRdb lists one record per CDR3 protein. The sample carries 250,000 to 350,000 distinct CDR3 sequences, approximately 21% recorded once. Input material: blood. This rearrangement joins TRBV24-1 to TRBJ1-2; D gene uncertain. The sequence derives from a man younger than 45 with Graves' ophthalmopathy. In DNA, the CDR3 is TGTGCCACCAGTGATGCCTATGGCTACACCTTC. The encoded protein is CATSDAYGYTF.